These 12 T cell receptor beta chains were all obtained from the same sample, sequenced in a study of spatial heterogeneity in lung cancer. Stated time point: sample taken at primary tumor resection. Unsorted whole RNA from tumor, nontumor lung or frozen PBMC underwent sequencing. From the 5' RACE reads, TCRdb called clonotypes with MiXCR, one entry per CDR3 protein. The sample yields about 18,000 distinct CDR3 sequences, around a fifth seen once. The input for sequencing was PBMCs, taken at surgery. The receptors come from a male donor with early-stage non-small cell lung cancer.

The CDR3 here is CASSEQGQGFYNEQFF. The CDR3 region has the DNA TGTGCCAGCAGCGAACAGGGCCAAGGGTTCTACAATGAGCAGTTCTTC. V is TRBV9 and J is TRBJ2-1, with TRBD1 as a possible D gene (6 bases). V gave up 3 bases and J gave up 3 bases, with 16 bases separating them. Germline V gene lookup returns CDR1 SGDLS and CDR2 YYNGEE. This CDR3 has 16 residues.

The sample holds a few counts of this clonotype. The CDR3 loop reads CASSLEGPAGGFTDTQYF. CDR3 DNA: TGTGCCAGCAGCTTAGAGGGACCAGCGGGGGGATTCACAGATACGCAGTATTTT. V gene TRBV11-3 combines with J gene TRBJ2-3, with 9 positions matching TRBD2. The CDR3 length is 18 residues. In germline, CDR1 is SGHNT, CDR2 YENEEA. V lost 0 bases and J lost 2; bases outside the gene matches: 9.

This clonotype was seen only a few times. CDR3 DNA: TGTGCCAGCAGTCCACCGGGGGGTACGGGACAGCCCCAGCATTTT. It translates to CASSPPGGTGQPQHF. This chain links TRBV12-3 or TRBV12-4 with TRBJ1-5; possible D gene TRBD1, 5 bases. V lost 5 bases, J lost 7 bases, and 18 bases lay in between. The CDR3 has 15 amino acids.

This clonotype was seen ten or more times. This chain links TRBV21-1 with TRBJ2-3; the table gives TRBD1 as D, unverified against the DNA. TRBV21-1 is a listed pseudogene. The CDR3 contains 15 residues. The CDR3 bases are TGTGCCAGCAGCAAAGAGGGCTGCGCCAACGATACGCAGTATTTT. This translates into CASSKEGCANDTQYF.

V and J are TRBV6-6 and TRBJ2-5; D unclear. The germline CDR1 and CDR2 sequences are MNHNY and SVGAGI (reference sequence). Trimming shortened V by 9 bases and J by 5 bases, and 7 bases separated the two germline ends. The CDR3 covers 10 residues. The DNA for the CDR3 is TGTGCCAGTAACCGGGAGACCCAGTACTTC. It encodes CASNRETQYF.

The J gene is TRBJ1-6, the V gene TRBV9, with D unclear. The germline V and J ends were trimmed by 3 bases and 10 bases, with 14 bases remaining between them. CDR1 is SGDLS and CDR2 is YYNGEE in the germline V gene. This CDR3 comprises 14 residues. CDR3 bases: TGTGCCAGCAGCGCTGGGGAATCGGGATCACCCCTCCACTTT. Encoded protein: CASSAGESGSPLHF.

This clonotype was detected once. The V gene is TRBV11-1, the J gene TRBJ2-1; the D gene is possibly TRBD2 (5 bases). Germline V gene lookup returns CDR1 SGHAT and CDR2 FQDESV (reference sequence). The ends were cut back, 0 bases at V and 2 bases at J, with 11 bases in the middle. The CDR3 sequence is 16 residues long. The CDR3 loop reads CASSLAPSGAYNEQFF. The CDR3 DNA reads as TGTGCCAGCAGCTTAGCCCCCAGCGGTGCCTACAATGAGCAGTTCTTC.

The chain has TRBV9 and TRBJ2-7; D gene unclear. Germline-derived CDR1 and CDR2 are SGDLS and YYNGEE. The V end was cut by 3 bases, the J end by 1 base, with 14 bases between. The CDR3 is made up of 15 amino acids. The DNA of the CDR3 is TGTGCCAGCAGCGAATCGGTGCAGGCGTCCTACGAGCAGTACTTC. Amino acid sequence: CASSESVQASYEQYF.

This clonotype occurred once. The chain employs TRBV9 and TRBJ1-5; D is possibly TRBD1 (6 bases). Germline CDR1 SGDLS, CDR2 YYNGEE. The CDR3 sequence is 15 residues long. With 4 bases removed from V and 1 base from J, the gap between germline ends came to 12 bases. The CDR3 DNA reads as TGTGCCAGCAGCAGTGGGGGCAGAAGCAATCAGCCCCAGCATTTT. Amino acids: CASSSGGRSNQPQHF.

The chain couples TRBV2 to TRBJ1-2, with a weak D call TRBD1 (5 bases). The CDR3 runs 13 residues. Trimming took off 5 bases at V and 8 bases at J, with 15 bases between the two ends. CDR1 is SNHLY, CDR2 FYNNEI, per germline. The CDR3 bases are TGTGCCAGCAGTCCGGACATGGGAGTGGGCTACACCTTC. Amino acid sequence: CASSPDMGVGYTF.

This clonotype has a count of ten or more. The rearrangement joins TRBV11-2 to TRBJ2-2, with D hard to call. The CDR3 contains 12 residues. V lost 1 base to trimming and J lost 7 bases, with 4 bases between them. CDR1 is SGHAT and CDR2 is FQNNGV in the germline V gene. The CDR3 DNA follows: TGTGCCAGCAGCTTAGCTATCGGGGAGCTGTTTTTT. Encoded protein: CASSLAIGELFF.

This clonotype was observed a few times. The CDR3 loop reads CASSYSEGIGNTIYF. The CDR3 DNA sequence: TGTGCCAGCAGTTACTCGGAAGGGATTGGAAACACCATATATTTT. The chain is built from TRBV6-6 and TRBJ1-3; D not resolved. Trimming removed 0 bases at V and 3 bases at J, with 9 bases between. The CDR3 has 15 amino acids. The germline gives CDR1 MNHNY, CDR2 SVGAGI (reference sequence).